What follows are 30 T cell receptor beta chains derived from one specimen sequenced in a study of regulatory T cells in long-lasting Graves disease. To make TCR beta libraries, researchers used iRepertoire HTBI primers and Arm-PCR of CDR3 regions. Each CDR3 protein gets one entry after TCRdb re-called the multiplex PCR reads with MiXCR. Counted here are 300,000 to 400,000 distinct CDR3 sequences, 15% to 20% occurring once; the ten biggest clones make up around 36%. Time point noted: newly diagnosed GD, antithyroid drugs for less than 3 months. PBMCs provided the RNA from which the TCR library was made. Sequencing used peripheral blood mononuclear cells (PBMCs), obtained at new diagnosis, from a patient treated with antithyroid drugs. These receptor sequences come from a female donor with Graves disease.

V usage is TRBV6-1 and J usage is TRBJ1-2; D gene unclear. Between the trimmed V and J ends, which lost 6 bases and 2 bases, there was a span of 16 bases. CDR3 length: 15 residues. Germline V gene lookup returns CDR1 MNHNS and CDR2 SASEGT. CDR3 residues: CASRISRSPNYGYTF. CDR3 in DNA: TGTGCCAGCAGGATTTCTCGGAGCCCAAACTATGGCTACACCTTC.

This clonotype was counted at least ten times. J is TRBJ2-1 and V is TRBV29-1, with D possibly being TRBD1 (6 bases). This CDR3 region has 13 residues. Germline V gene sequence: CDR1 SQVTM, CDR2 ANQGSEA. CDR3 coding DNA: TGCAACCCTAAGGGGGTAGTTATCGATGAGCAGTTCTTC. This translates into CNPKGVVIDEQFF.

This clonotype was observed a few times. The rearrangement uses TRBV4-2 and TRBJ2-7, with D possibly being TRBD2 (7 bases). Germline V gene sequence: CDR1 LGHNA, CDR2 YNFKEQ. Trimming took off 3 bases at V and 6 bases at J, with 21 bases between the two ends. The CDR3 covers 16 residues. In DNA, the CDR3 is TGTGCCAGCAGCCAGATCGGGACCGGGGGGCATCTCGAGCAGTACTTC. Its protein product is CASSQIGTGGHLEQYF.

This clonotype was seen ten or more times. This sequence joins TRBV3-1 and TRBJ1-1; no firm D call. Trimming cost V 8 bases and J 4 bases, with 17 bases left between them. Germline V CDR1 and CDR2: LGHDT, YNNKEL (reference sequence). This CDR3 spans 14 amino acids. The CDR3 nucleotides read TGTGCCAGCTCCCTTGGGCGGCTCTTCACTGAAGCTTTCTTT. It is translated as CASSLGRLFTEAFF.

This clonotype was counted a few times. The chain links TRBV6-5 to TRBJ2-7; 14 bases are a match to TRBD2. CDR3 length equals 16 residues. With 2 bases clipped from V and 0 bases from J, the junction kept 0 bases outside the gene matches. The germline V gene encodes CDR1 MNHEY and CDR2 SVGAGI. CDR3 sequence: CASSYGTSGSSYEQYF. The CDR3 bases are TGTGCCAGCAGTTACGGGACTAGCGGGAGCTCCTACGAGCAGTACTTC.

Many counts were recorded for this clonotype. J is TRBJ2-3 and V is TRBV20-1, with no clear D. The CDR3 is 12 residues long. Germline CDR1 DFQATT, CDR2 SNEGSKA (reference sequence). V was pared by 7 bases and J by 5 bases, with 13 bases between. In DNA form, the CDR3 reads TGCAGTGTCAGTCCCGAGATAGATACGCAGTATTTT. It yields the protein CSVSPEIDTQYF.

This clonotype has a count of ten or more. The chain is built from TRBV28 and TRBJ1-1, with TRBD1 matching 11 bases. Germline CDR1 is MDHEN and CDR2 is SYDVKM. V trimming: 3 bases; J trimming: 5 bases; junction bases outside the gene matches: 5. The CDR3 length is 15 residues. The CDR3 bases are TGTGCCAGCAGTTTGGGGACAGGGGGAGCGACTGAAGCTTTCTTT. Protein sequence: CASSLGTGGATEAFF.

This clonotype has just a few counts. A read error is possible here, since a much larger clone lies one base away. This chain connects TRBV28 to TRBJ2-3, with D unclear. CDR1 is MDHEN, CDR2 SYDVKM, per germline. CDR3 size: 12 residues. In nucleotides, the CDR3 is TGTGTCAGCAGTTTCGAAACAGATACGCAGTATTTT. Protein product: CVSSFETDTQYF.

As for this clonotype: A much larger clone sits a single nucleotide away, making a read error possible. The chain joins TRBV6-1 to TRBJ2-4; possible D gene TRBD2, 6 bases. CDR1 and CDR2 (germline): MNHNS, SASEGT. This CDR3 is built from 14 residues. The CDR3 nucleotides are TGTGCCAGCACTAGTCGGGAGACCAAAAACGTTCAGTACTTC. The encoded protein is CASTSRETKNVQYF.

This clonotype was observed at least ten times. The chain links TRBV7-8 to TRBJ2-3; 15 nucleotides align to TRBD2. The CDR3 length is 16 residues. Germline V gene data show CDR1 as SGHVS and CDR2 as FQNEAQ. V dropped 5 bases and J dropped 5; count of bases not matched to a gene: 5. CDR3 loop: CASSRGLAGGGDTQYF. Written as DNA, the CDR3 is TGTGCCAGCAGCCGTGGACTAGCGGGAGGGGGAGATACGCAGTATTTT. The full variable domain, completed using reference TRBV7-8 and TRBJ2-3, is GAGVSQSPRYKVAKRGQDVALRCDPISGHVSLFWYQQALGQGPEFLTYFQNEAQLDKSGLPSDRFFAERPEGSVSTLKIQRTQQEDSAVYLCASSRGLAGGGDTQYFGPGTRLTVL.

This clonotype was seen repeatedly, ten times or more. V and J are TRBV28 and TRBJ1-5; D gene unclear. The germline V and J ends were trimmed by 7 bases and 3 bases, with 16 bases remaining between them. Germline lookup yields CDR1 MDHEN and CDR2 SYDVKM. The CDR3 length is 15 residues. The CDR3 is CASIPGSISNQPQHF. The CDR3 DNA reads as TGTGCCAGCATCCCGGGATCCATTTCCAATCAGCCCCAGCATTTT. Together with reference TRBV28 and TRBJ1-5, the CDR3 gives the full variable domain: DVKVTQSSRYLVKRTGEKVFLECVQDMDHENMFWYRQDPGLGLRLIYFSYDVKMKEKGDIPEGYSVSREKKERFSLILESASTNQTSMYLCASIPGSISNQPQHFGDGTRLSIL.

This clonotype has ten or more counts. This chain joins TRBV11-2 and TRBJ2-5, with 7 bases that match TRBD1. Germline trimming cut 5 bases from V and 4 bases from J; bases unmatched to any gene: 10. The CDR3 is made up of 15 amino acids. The germline V gene has CDR1 SGHAT and CDR2 FQNNGV. The DNA for the CDR3 is TGTGCCAGCAGCCGCCCCAGGGACAGTTTAGAGACCCAGTACTTC. Its translation: CASSRPRDSLETQYF.

The rearrangement uses TRBV14 and TRBJ2-5; 12 positions match TRBD2. Near its end, the DNA agrees better with TRBJ2-1, so the J call may be wrong. The CDR3 is 18 amino acids. Germline lookup yields CDR1 SGHDN and CDR2 FVKESK. CDR3 sequence reads: CASSQEWSTSGRNNEQFF. CDR3 DNA: TGTGCCAGCAGCCAAGAGTGGTCGACTAGCGGGAGAAACAATGAGCAGTTCTTC.

The gene calls are TRBV6-4 and TRBJ2-3; D call uncertain. The V and J ends lost 7 bases and 4 bases respectively, with 12 bases between them. The CDR3 covers 13 residues. Germline CDR1 is MRHNA and CDR2 is SNTAGT. CDR3 nucleotide sequence: TGTGCCAGCAATGAGCTCGAGTCAGATACGCAGTATTTT. Translated: CASNELESDTQYF.

This clonotype appeared many times. The chain links TRBV7-2 to TRBJ2-1; D remains ambiguous. The V end was cut by 3 bases, the J end by 1 base, with 10 bases between. Per germline, CDR1 SGHTA and CDR2 FQGNSA. This CDR3 spans 15 amino acids. This chain's CDR3 is CASSFPVGSYNEQFF. The CDR3, as DNA: TGTGCCAGCAGCTTTCCGGTGGGTTCCTACAATGAGCAGTTCTTC.

In this sample, this clonotype turned up many times. This chain links TRBV7-9 with TRBJ1-2; D perhaps matches TRBD1 (5 bases). The V end was cut by 0 bases, the J end by 10 bases, with 12 bases between. The CDR3 is 13 residues long. Germline lookup yields CDR1 SEHNR and CDR2 FQNEAQ (reference sequence). CDR3 residues: CASSLASRDNYTF. CDR3 coding DNA: TGTGCCAGCAGCTTAGCTTCCAGGGATAACTACACCTTC.

This clonotype was recorded many times. V gene TRBV28 combines with J gene TRBJ2-3; 8 bases are a match to TRBD2. CDR3 length equals 17 residues. Germline V gene lookup returns CDR1 MDHEN and CDR2 SYDVKM. V shed 4 bases, J shed 6 bases, and the junction held 15 bases outside the gene matches. Here the CDR3 DNA reads TGTGCCAGCAGTTCCACCGCCTGGCGGGAGGAGGGGGATACGCAGTATTTT. Amino acids: CASSSTAWREEGDTQYF.

This clonotype was seen more than once but under ten times. The CDR3 spells CSANGQNGPAKNIQYF. CDR3 sequence (DNA): TGCAGTGCAAATGGACAGAACGGTCCAGCCAAAAACATTCAGTACTTC. V gene TRBV20-1 combines with J gene TRBJ2-4, with D possibly being TRBD1 (6 bases). The germline gives CDR1 DFQATT, CDR2 SNEGSKA (reference sequence). V was clipped by 6 bases and J by 0 bases, with 18 bases between them. CDR3 size: 16 residues.

There are a few counts of this clonotype. The chain links TRBV30 to TRBJ1-5; D is uncertain. Germline-derived CDR1 and CDR2 are GTSNPN and SVGIG (reference sequence). This CDR3 has 13 amino acids. Trimming took 1 base from V and 0 from J, leaving 4 bases between them. This CDR3 reads CAWSDFSNQPQHF. CDR3 in DNA: TGTGCCTGGAGTGATTTTAGCAATCAGCCCCAGCATTTT.

This clonotype was detected ten times or more. The CDR3 DNA reads as TGCAGCGTCGCAACATCAGACACTGAAGCTTTCTTT. It translates to CSVATSDTEAFF. The rearrangement links TRBV29-1 to TRBJ1-1; D remains unclear. Trimming shortened V by 6 bases and J by 3 bases, and 11 bases separated the two germline ends. CDR3 length: 12 amino acids. Germline CDR1 is SQVTM and CDR2 is ANQGSEA.

This clonotype was seen more than once but under ten times. The V call is TRBV19, the J call TRBJ2-5; D unclear. The V gene lost 1 base and the J gene lost 5 bases, with 11 bases spanning the gap. The CDR3 sequence is 14 residues long. Germline V gene sequence: CDR1 LNHDA, CDR2 SQIVND (reference sequence). The CDR3 loop is CASSIGTLGETQYF. The CDR3 DNA follows: TGTGCCAGTAGTATAGGGACCTTAGGGGAGACCCAGTACTTC.

At least ten counts were recorded for this clonotype. The chain combines TRBV4-1 with TRBJ1-1; 7 positions agree with TRBD1. The V gene's germline CDR1 is MGHRA and CDR2 YSYEKL. After removal of 3 bases from V and 4 bases from J, the junction contained 17 bases not matched to a gene. This CDR3 region has 18 residues. The CDR3 DNA sequence: TGCGCCAGCAGCCAGGAGAGGGGGCGCGGGGCGTCGGGCACTGAAGCTTTCTTT. This translates into CASSQERGRGASGTEAFF.

V and J are TRBV6-1 and TRBJ2-5; D is tentatively TRBD1 or TRBD2 (6 bases each). V lost 6 bases and J 3 bases, leaving 17 bases between the germline ends. Per the germline V gene, CDR1 is MNHNS and CDR2 is SASEGT. The CDR3 is 15 residues long. CDR3 bases: TGTGCCAGCAGCCCCTCGGGGGCACATAAAGAGACCCAGTACTTC. It specifies CASSPSGAHKETQYF.

This clonotype was counted many times. V gene TRBV29-1 combines with J gene TRBJ2-3, with D possibly being TRBD2 (6 bases). Germline V gene data show CDR1 as SQVTM and CDR2 as ANQGSEA. This CDR3 has 13 amino acids. V was clipped by 6 bases and J by 7 bases, with 17 bases between them. The CDR3 spells CSVTWRGTNTQYF. DNA for the CDR3: TGCAGCGTGACCTGGCGGGGCACGAATACGCAGTATTTT.

This clonotype appeared a few times. Its ends do not fully match the called genes, so a read error is possible. The rearrangement uses TRBV19 and TRBJ2-7, with a tentative D call TRBD1 (6 bases). The germline V gene encodes CDR1 LNHDA and CDR2 SQIVND (reference sequence). The CDR3 is 13 amino acids. Written as DNA, the CDR3 is TGTGCCAGTAGTATATCCAGGGGCTACGGGCAGTACTTC. It is translated as CASSISRGYGQYF.

Regarding this clonotype: With only one base between it and a far larger clone, this is likely a read error. This rearrangement joins TRBV2 to TRBJ1-6; the D gene is possibly TRBD1 (6 bases). V shed 3 bases and J shed 7 bases, with 16 bases lying between them. Germline loops: CDR1 SNHLY, CDR2 FYNNEI. The CDR3 has 16 residues. CDR3 coding DNA: TGTGCCAGCAGTGACCGCGAGGGGGGTGAGAATTCACCCCTCCACTTT. Residues: CASSDREGGENSPLHF.

This clonotype came up many times. The chain carries TRBV12-3 or TRBV12-4 and TRBJ1-1; D call uncertain. The CDR3 length is 11 residues. Trimming took off 6 bases at V and 2 bases at J, with 4 bases between the two ends. The CDR3 loop is CASSQNTEAFF. The CDR3 nucleotides read TGTGCCAGCAGCCAAAACACTGAAGCTTTCTTT.

This clonotype was detected a few times. This sequence joins TRBV15 and TRBJ1-4; D remains unclear. Germline V gene sequence: CDR1 LNHNV, CDR2 YYDKDF (reference sequence). CDR3 length equals 14 residues. V gave up 5 bases and J gave up 6 bases, with 13 bases separating them. CDR3 region: CATSYSFGDEKLFF. The CDR3 DNA sequence: TGTGCCACCAGCTACTCCTTCGGGGATGAAAAACTGTTTTTT.

A note on this clonotype: With only one base between it and a far larger clone, this is likely a read error. Because it lacks the conserved phenylalanine or tryptophan at the end, this CDR3 is likely a read error. The CDR3 sequence: CASSYSGGQFL. In DNA, the CDR3 is TGTGCCAGCAGTTACTCGGGAGGCCAGTTCCTC. This chain uses TRBV6-6 with TRBJ2-1; possibly TRBD2 for D (6 bases). Deletions cut 0 bases from V and 13 bases from J, with 7 bases between. In germline, CDR1 is MNHNY, CDR2 SVGAGI (reference sequence). The CDR3 length is 11 residues.

This clonotype was detected many times. The chain carries TRBV15 and TRBJ2-7, with TRBD1 matching 10 bases. The J segment lost 6 bases and the V segment lost 5 bases, leaving 4 bases of the junction unmatched. The CDR3 extends over 13 amino acids. Germline V gene lookup returns CDR1 LNHNV and CDR2 YYDKDF (reference sequence). Here the CDR3 DNA reads TGTGCCACCAGCCTGGACAGGGGGTTCGAGCAGTACTTC. Translated: CATSLDRGFEQYF.